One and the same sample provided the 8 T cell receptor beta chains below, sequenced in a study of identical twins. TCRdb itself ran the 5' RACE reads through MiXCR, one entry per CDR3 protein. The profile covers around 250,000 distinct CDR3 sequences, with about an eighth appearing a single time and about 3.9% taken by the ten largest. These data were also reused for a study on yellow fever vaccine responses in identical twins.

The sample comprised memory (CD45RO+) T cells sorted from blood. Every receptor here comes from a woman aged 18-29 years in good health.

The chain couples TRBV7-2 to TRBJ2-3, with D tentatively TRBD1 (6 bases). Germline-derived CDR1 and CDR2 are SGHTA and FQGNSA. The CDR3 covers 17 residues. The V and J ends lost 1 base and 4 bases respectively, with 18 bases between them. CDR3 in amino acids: CASSLVGGRGNADTQYF. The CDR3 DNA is TGTGCCAGCAGCTTAGTAGGGGGAAGGGGCAACGCAGATACGCAGTATTTT.

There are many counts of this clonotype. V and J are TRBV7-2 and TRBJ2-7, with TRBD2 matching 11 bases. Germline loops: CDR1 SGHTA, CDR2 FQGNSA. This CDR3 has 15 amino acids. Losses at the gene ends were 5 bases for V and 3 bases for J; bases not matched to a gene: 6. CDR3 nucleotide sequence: TGTGCCAGCAGCACGGGACTAGCGGTGGTCTACGAGCAGTACTTC. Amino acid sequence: CASSTGLAVVYEQYF. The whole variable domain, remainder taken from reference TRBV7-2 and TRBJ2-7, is GAGVSQSPSNKVTEKGKDVELRCDPISGHTALYWYRQSLGQGLEFLIYFQGNSAPDKSGLPSDRFSAERTGGSVSTLTIQRTQQEDSAVYLCASSTGLAVVYEQYFGPGTRLTVT.

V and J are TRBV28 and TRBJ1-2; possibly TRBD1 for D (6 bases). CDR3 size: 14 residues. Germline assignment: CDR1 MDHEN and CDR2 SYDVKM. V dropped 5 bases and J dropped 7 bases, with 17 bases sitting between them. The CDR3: CASSQIQGRSGYTF. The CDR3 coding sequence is TGTGCCAGCAGTCAAATCCAGGGGCGGTCTGGCTACACCTTC.

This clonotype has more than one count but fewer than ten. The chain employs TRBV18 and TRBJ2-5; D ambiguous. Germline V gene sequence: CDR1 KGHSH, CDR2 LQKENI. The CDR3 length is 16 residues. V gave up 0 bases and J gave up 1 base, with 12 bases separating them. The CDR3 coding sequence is TGTGCCAGCTCACCACCAAACAGAATAATCCAAGAGACCCAGTACTTC. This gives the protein CASSPPNRIIQETQYF.

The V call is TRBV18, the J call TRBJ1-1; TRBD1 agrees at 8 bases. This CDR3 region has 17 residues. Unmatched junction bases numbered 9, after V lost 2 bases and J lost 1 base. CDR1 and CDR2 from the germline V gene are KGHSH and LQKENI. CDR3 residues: CASSPTLTGGANTEAFF. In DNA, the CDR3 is TGTGCCAGCTCACCAACTCTTACAGGGGGTGCGAACACTGAAGCTTTCTTT. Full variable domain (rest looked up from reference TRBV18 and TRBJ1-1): NAGVMQNPRHLVRRRGQEARLRCSPMKGHSHVYWYRQLPEEGLKFMVYLQKENIIDESGMPKERFSAEFPKEGPSILRIQQVVRGDSAAYFCASSPTLTGGANTEAFFGQGTRLTVV.

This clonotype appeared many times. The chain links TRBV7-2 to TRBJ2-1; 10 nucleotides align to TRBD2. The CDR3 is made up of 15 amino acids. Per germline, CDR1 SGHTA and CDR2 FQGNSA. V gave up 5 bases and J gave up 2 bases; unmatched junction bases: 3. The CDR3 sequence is CASSAAGGTYNEQFF. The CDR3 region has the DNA TGTGCCAGCAGCGCAGCGGGGGGGACCTACAATGAGCAGTTCTTC.

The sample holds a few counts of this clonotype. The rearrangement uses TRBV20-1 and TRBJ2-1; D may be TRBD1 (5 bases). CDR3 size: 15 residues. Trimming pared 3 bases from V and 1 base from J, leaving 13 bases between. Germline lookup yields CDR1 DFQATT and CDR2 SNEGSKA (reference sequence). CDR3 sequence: CSARALQDSYNEQFF. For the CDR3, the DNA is TGCAGTGCTAGGGCCCTACAGGATTCCTACAATGAGCAGTTCTTC.

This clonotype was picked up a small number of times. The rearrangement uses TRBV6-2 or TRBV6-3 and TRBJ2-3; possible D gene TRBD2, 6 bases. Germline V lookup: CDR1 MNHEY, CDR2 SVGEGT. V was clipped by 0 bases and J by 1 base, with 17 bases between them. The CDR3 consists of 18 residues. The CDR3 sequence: CASSYSSGYGVGTDTQYF. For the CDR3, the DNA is TGTGCCAGCAGTTACTCAAGCGGGTACGGCGTTGGCACAGATACGCAGTATTTT.